This T cell receptor (beta chain) was captured in a study of cytomegalovirus exposure and HLA in healthy donors. Study-wide context: Around 85 million unique TCRs from HLA-typed donors were held in an early data release. Study-level points and caveats: A later analysis showed that HLA-associated TCR beta chains had undergone more clonal expansion than equally common others.

The PCR contained 60 Vbeta and 13 Jbeta primers. Per the original methods: In a later analysis, the count reached about 80 million unique TCR beta chains, with about 12 million shared. Assay: immunoSEQ multiplex PCR; the TCRdb copy retains only in-frame clones and omits some. The DNA was the basis for D and trimming; V, J and clone size are from that table. This sample's clone table lists some 150,000 clones. A word on this clone: Its specificity is not known.

The CDR3 runs 16 residues. CDR1 is SGDLS, CDR2 YYNGEE, per germline. The V segment lost 0 bases and the J segment 0 bases; nucleotides outside the gene matches: 5. This clonotype originated in a woman aged 18-29 years in good health and CMV-seronegative. The sequenced material came from PBMCs. The chain links TRBV9 to TRBJ1-2; 7 bases fit TRBD1. CDR3 nucleotide sequence: TGTGCCAGCAGCGTAGGGCAGGGGGGTCCTAACTATGGCTACACCTTC. Translating gives CASSVGQGGPNYGYTF. The variable domain in full, with the rest retrieved from reference TRBV9 and TRBJ1-2, is DSGVTQTPKHLITATGQRVTLRCSPRSGDLSVYWYQQSLDQGLQFLIQYYNGEERAKGNILERFSAQQFPDLHSELNLSSLELGDSALYFCASSVGQGGPNYGYTFGSGTRLTVV.